The 27 T cell receptor beta chains listed next were all sequenced from one sample in a study of regulatory T cells in long-lasting Graves disease. Both iRepertoire HTBI primers and Arm-PCR of CDR3 regions were used to build the TCR beta libraries. TCRdb re-called the multiplex PCR reads through MiXCR, storing one row per CDR3 protein. The sample carries 450,000 to 700,000 distinct CDR3 sequences, about 14% recorded once. Time point described: newly diagnosed GD, antithyroid drugs for less than 3 months. Construction of the TCR library relied on RNA isolated from PBMCs. The same data also contributed to another study, on T cells in Graves' hyperthyroidism and ophthalmopathy.

The material was peripheral blood mononuclear cells (PBMCs), obtained at new diagnosis, from a patient treated with antithyroid drugs. The source is a man aged 25 to 40 with Graves disease.

This clonotype was found many times. The J gene is TRBJ1-1, the V gene TRBV27, with 9 bases that match TRBD1. The germline V gene encodes CDR1 MNHEY and CDR2 SMNVEV (reference sequence). CDR3 length: 17 amino acids. V was clipped by 5 bases and J by 1 base; unmatched bases: 11. CDR3 sequence: CASSAGQGYPSNTEAFF. CDR3 nucleotides: TGTGCCAGCAGTGCGGGACAGGGTTACCCTTCGAACACTGAAGCTTTCTTT.

In its sample, this clonotype was seen many times. The V and J genes are TRBV20-1 and TRBJ2-3; 9 bases align to TRBD2. J was trimmed by 2 bases and V by 6 bases; bases with no gene match: 9. The CDR3 contains 15 residues. Per germline, CDR1 DFQATT and CDR2 SNEGSKA (reference sequence). The CDR3 nucleotides read TGCAGTGCCCGAGCCCCTAGCGGGAACACAGATACGCAGTATTTT. Protein product: CSARAPSGNTDTQYF.

The sample holds many counts of this clonotype. DNA of the CDR3: TGTGCCAGCAGGGAACTAGCGGCTAGCACAGATACGCAGTATTTT. Residues: CASRELAASTDTQYF. The chain couples TRBV6-1 to TRBJ2-3; 8 nucleotides agree with TRBD2. This CDR3 has 15 amino acids. V dropped 6 bases and J dropped 0; count of bases not matched to a gene: 5. The germline V gene has CDR1 MNHNS and CDR2 SASEGT.

This clonotype was picked up many times. V is TRBV11-1 and J is TRBJ2-3, with 10 bases lining up with TRBD2. J was trimmed by 8 bases and V by 3 bases; bases with no gene match: 8. The CDR3 is made up of 15 amino acids. Germline values: CDR1 SGHAT, CDR2 FQDESV (reference sequence). CDR3 sequence reads: CASSLSSGGPGTQYF. For the CDR3, the DNA is TGTGCCAGCAGCTTGTCTAGCGGGGGCCCCGGTACGCAGTATTTT.

The genes are TRBV6-1 and TRBJ2-1; no clear D. The CDR3 runs 10 residues. The V and J ends lost 2 bases and 10 bases respectively, with 3 bases between them. The germline CDR1 and CDR2 sequences are MNHNS and SASEGT. The CDR3 loop is CASSEPEQFF. CDR3 bases: TGTGCCAGCAGTGAACCAGAGCAGTTCTTC.

This clonotype was seen repeatedly, ten times or more. The genes are TRBV20-1 and TRBJ2-5; D is tentatively TRBD1 or TRBD2 (5 bases each). CDR1 and CDR2 (germline): DFQATT, SNEGSKA (reference sequence). This CDR3 contains 14 residues. The germline V and J ends were trimmed by 6 bases and 5 bases, with 19 bases remaining between them. CDR3 in amino acids: CSAPPGASKETQYF. The CDR3 DNA reads as TGCAGTGCCCCCCCCGGGGCCTCTAAGGAGACCCAGTACTTC.

The genes are TRBV9 and TRBJ2-2; D possibly corresponds to TRBD1 (5 bases). V was clipped by 0 bases and J by 4 bases, with 10 bases between them. The V gene's germline CDR1 is SGDLS and CDR2 YYNGEE. CDR3 length: 15 residues. In DNA, the CDR3 is TGTGCCAGCAGCGTAGAGGGGATGAGCACCGGGGAGCTGTTTTTT. Translated, it gives CASSVEGMSTGELFF.

This clonotype was picked up many times. The chain joins TRBV20-1 to TRBJ2-3; 9 nucleotides agree with TRBD2. Germline assignment: CDR1 DFQATT and CDR2 SNEGSKA (reference sequence). The CDR3 is made up of 18 amino acids. Losses at the gene ends were 2 bases for V and 2 bases for J; bases not matched to a gene: 14. DNA of the CDR3: TGCAGTGCTAGACAGCCTAGCGGGATAGCTGCGTTCACAGATACGCAGTATTTT. It encodes CSARQPSGIAAFTDTQYF.

This clonotype was observed at least ten times. CDR3 sequence: CASSPRDTLTGELFF. CDR3 DNA sequence: TGTGCCAGCTCACCACGGGATACCCTCACCGGGGAGCTGTTTTTT. The chain carries TRBV18 and TRBJ2-2, with D unresolved. Germline V gene sequence: CDR1 KGHSH, CDR2 LQKENI. The CDR3 is made up of 15 amino acids. The germline V and J ends were trimmed by 1 base and 4 bases, with 10 bases remaining between them.

Comment on this clonotype: A far larger clone is a single base away, which makes a read error likely. The V and J genes are TRBV2 and TRBJ2-3; weak D call: TRBD2 (6 bases). The DNA end is a closer match to TRBJ2-1, so the J assignment may be wrong. This CDR3 contains 15 residues. The V gene's germline CDR1 is SNHLY and CDR2 FYNNEI. The CDR3 here is CASFLRLEVNSEQFF. The CDR3 nucleotides read TGTGCCAGCTTCCTCAGACTAGAAGTGAACAGTGAGCAGTTCTTC.

This clonotype has just a few counts. The J gene is TRBJ1-1, the V gene TRBV19; weak D call: TRBD1 (5 bases). Trimming took 7 bases from V and 7 from J, leaving 13 bases between them. Germline assignment: CDR1 LNHDA and CDR2 SQIVND (reference sequence). CDR3 length equals 12 residues. CDR3 amino acids: CASIDGAREAFF. The CDR3 coding sequence is TGTGCCAGTATCGATGGGGCACGTGAAGCTTTCTTT.

This clonotype was counted ten times or more. The chain employs TRBV29-1 and TRBJ2-5, with 10 positions matching TRBD2. CDR1 is SQVTM, CDR2 ANQGSEA, per germline. V lost 4 bases to trimming and J lost 5 bases; unmatched junction nucleotides: 7. The CDR3 spans 14 residues. The CDR3 protein is CSVARLAGAETQYF. CDR3 nucleotide sequence: TGCAGCGTTGCACGGCTAGCGGGAGCGGAGACCCAGTACTTC.

This clonotype has more than one count but fewer than ten. This chain uses TRBV11-2 with TRBJ2-5; D remains ambiguous. The CDR3 consists of 15 residues. Germline V lookup: CDR1 SGHAT, CDR2 FQNNGV. The V end was cut by 0 bases, the J end by 2 bases, with 10 bases between. The CDR3 loop is CASSLEWSGQETQYF. CDR3 coding DNA: TGTGCCAGCAGCTTAGAATGGTCAGGACAAGAGACCCAGTACTTC.

This clonotype has ten or more counts. V gene TRBV24-1 combines with J gene TRBJ2-4, with D unclear. Germline V gene sequence: CDR1 KGHDR, CDR2 SFDVKD. CDR3 length: 13 residues. Trimming pared 0 bases from V and 6 bases from J, leaving 5 bases between. The CDR3 DNA follows: TGTGCCACCAGTGATTTGAGGGTAAACATTCAGTACTTC. This gives the protein CATSDLRVNIQYF.

V gene TRBV27 combines with J gene TRBJ2-3; TRBD1 aligns across 8 bases. Trimming at V came to 4 bases and at J to 5 bases, leaving 11 bases not matched to a gene. The germline V gene has CDR1 MNHEY and CDR2 SMNVEV (reference sequence). The CDR3 is made up of 16 amino acids. CDR3 nucleotide sequence: TGTGCCAGCAGTTCTCGCGGGGACAGGCGGCGAGATACGCAGTATTTT. It codes for CASSSRGDRRRDTQYF.

This clonotype was picked up many times. This rearrangement joins TRBV6-1 to TRBJ2-3, with D hard to call. Germline V gene lookup returns CDR1 MNHNS and CDR2 SASEGT. This CDR3 spans 17 amino acids. V shed 6 bases and J shed 0 bases, with 19 bases lying between them. The CDR3 is CASSLQGRPSSTDTQYF. CDR3 DNA: TGTGCCAGCAGCCTCCAAGGGCGGCCCTCTAGCACAGATACGCAGTATTTT.

CDR3 nucleotides: TGTGCCAGCAGCTTAGATGGTAATAGCGGGAGGGCCAATGAGCAGTTCTTC. Encoded protein: CASSLDGNSGRANEQFF. This chain uses TRBV11-3 with TRBJ2-1, with 11 nucleotides matching TRBD2. V lost 0 bases and J lost 6; bases outside the gene matches: 7. Germline V gives CDR1 SGHNT, CDR2 YENEEA. This CDR3 is built from 17 residues.

This chain links TRBV19 with TRBJ2-1; no clear D. The CDR3 has 15 amino acids. Between the trimmed V and J ends, which lost 4 bases and 0 bases, there was a span of 10 bases. Germline V gives CDR1 LNHDA, CDR2 SQIVND (reference sequence). The DNA of the CDR3 is TGTGCCAGTAGTACCCTGGATCGCTCCTACAATGAGCAGTTCTTC. This codes for CASSTLDRSYNEQFF.

This clonotype showed up many times. V gene TRBV20-1 combines with J gene TRBJ2-3; TRBD2 aligns across 8 bases. The CDR3 extends over 16 amino acids. Germline lookup yields CDR1 DFQATT and CDR2 SNEGSKA (reference sequence). The trim removed 3 bases at V and 0 bases at J, leaving 8 bases unmatched. The CDR3 nucleotides read TGCAGTGCTAGTCCGAGACTAGCGACTAGCACAGATACGCAGTATTTT. It translates to CSASPRLATSTDTQYF.

This clonotype came up many times. The V call is TRBV5-1, the J call TRBJ1-1; D may be TRBD1 (6 bases). The CDR3 sequence is 14 residues long. CDR1 is SGHRS, CDR2 YFSETQ, per germline. V dropped 4 bases and J dropped 0 bases, with 10 bases sitting between them. The CDR3 DNA is TGCGCCAGCAGCGCCCAGGGGATGAACACTGAAGCTTTCTTT. As protein: CASSAQGMNTEAFF.

The chain links TRBV4-2 to TRBJ2-7; D tentatively fits TRBD1 or TRBD2 (5 bases each). Trimming removed 0 bases from V and 1 base from J, with 13 bases in between. Germline CDR1 and CDR2: LGHNA and YNFKEQ. The CDR3 runs 16 residues. The CDR3 here is CASSQDLGVRSYEQYF. The CDR3 bases are TGTGCCAGCAGCCAAGATTTGGGGGTAAGGTCCTACGAGCAGTACTTC.

This clonotype was detected many times. The chain is built from TRBV11-1 and TRBJ2-7; D uncertain. The CDR3 runs to 12 residues. Looked up from germline, CDR1 is SGHAT and CDR2 is FQDESV (reference sequence). Trimming pared 2 bases from V and 3 bases from J, leaving 5 bases between. The CDR3 loop is CASSLQLYEQYF. DNA of the CDR3: TGTGCCAGCAGCTTACAGCTCTACGAGCAGTACTTC.

This clonotype showed up many times. The chain combines TRBV6-2 or TRBV6-3 with TRBJ2-5; D remains unclear. Germline V gene lookup returns CDR1 MNHEY and CDR2 SVGEGT. V lost 5 bases, J lost 4 bases, and 14 bases lay in between. The CDR3 loop spans 14 amino acids. CDR3 in DNA: TGTGCCAGCAGTGTGGACGGAGATCGAGAGACCCAGTACTTC. Encoded protein: CASSVDGDRETQYF.

The genes are TRBV12-3 or TRBV12-4 and TRBJ1-3; D gene unclear. The CDR3 contains 12 residues. V was pared by 5 bases and J by 4 bases, with 6 bases between. CDR3 sequence reads: CASSPEGNTIYF. For the CDR3, the DNA is TGTGCCAGCAGTCCCGAGGGAAACACCATATATTTT.

This clonotype was found many times. V is TRBV6-1 and J is TRBJ1-1, with D perhaps TRBD1 (6 bases). This CDR3 is 15 amino acids long. Germline-derived CDR1 and CDR2 are MNHNS and SASEGT. The V end lost 6 bases, the J end lost 3 bases, and 17 bases lay between the germline ends. The CDR3 reads CASRPTGPVDTEAFF. The CDR3 region has the DNA TGTGCCAGCAGACCGACAGGACCAGTGGACACTGAAGCTTTCTTT.

Ten or more counts support this clonotype. The chain recombines TRBV20-1 with TRBJ2-3; no reliable D call. The CDR3 is made up of 13 amino acids. Germline-derived CDR1 and CDR2 are DFQATT and SNEGSKA (reference sequence). Trimming pared 6 bases from V and 0 bases from J, leaving 10 bases between. The chain's CDR3 is CSATKSSTDTQYF. CDR3 nucleotide sequence: TGCAGTGCCACCAAATCTAGCACAGATACGCAGTATTTT.

This sequence joins TRBV5-4 and TRBJ2-1, with 9 nucleotides matching TRBD2. CDR1 and CDR2 from the germline V gene are SGHNT and YYREEE (reference sequence). Losses at the gene ends were 0 bases for V and 2 bases for J; bases not matched to a gene: 3. The CDR3 has 16 residues. Here the CDR3 DNA reads TGTGCCAGCAGCTTGGGCTCTAGCGGGACCTACAATGAGCAGTTCTTC. Translation: CASSLGSSGTYNEQFF.